Listed below are T cell receptor beta chains from one sample, sequenced in a study of blood T cell repertoires in COVID-19. Profiled with immunoSEQ multiplex PCR; TCRdb holds only in-frame clones, not every one. The table has roughly 140,000 clones, 88% seen once. The sample taken for sequencing was peripheral blood. Receptors were obtained from a man between 70 and 80 years old with acute or convalescent COVID-19. The CDR3 runs from the conserved cysteine through the conserved F or W. The D gene is left open where the match is weak. A row's size may be missing; if present it is once, few, many or a size class.

cdr3_nt cdr3_aa j_call d_call v_call clone_size
TGTGCCAGCAGTGATCCCCAGGGATTTGGCGAAAAACTGTTTTTT CASSDPQGFGEKLFF TRBJ1-4 - TRBV6-1 -
TGCGCCAGCACTCGGACAGGTGGGCCCCTCCACTTT CASTRTGGPLHF TRBJ1-6 TRBD1 TRBV10-2 -
TGTGCCAGCAGCCCCATGACAGATACGCAGTATTTT CASSPMTDTQYF TRBJ2-3 - TRBV7-9 once
TGTGCCAGCAGCTTAGAGGGTGGCTACACCTTC CASSLEGGYTF TRBJ1-2 - TRBV5-4 -
TGCGCCAGCAGACCGACCGGGACAGGGTCCTACGAGCAGTACTTC CASRPTGTGSYEQYF TRBJ2-7 TRBD1 TRBV5-1 once
TGTGCCAGCAGCTTGGACGGGACAGGGGTCTCTGGGGCCAACGTCCTGACTTTC CASSLDGTGVSGANVLTF TRBJ2-6 TRBD1 TRBV5-5 -
TGTGCCAGCCGCGCAAACTCTGGAAACACCATATATTTT CASRANSGNTIYF TRBJ1-3 - TRBV25-1 -
TGTGCCACCCAGGGACTAGCGGGGATCAATGAGCAGTTCTTC CATQGLAGINEQFF TRBJ2-1 TRBD2 TRBV2 -
TGTGCCAGCAGTTTGAATAGCGCTACCTACGAGCAGTACTTC CASSLNSATYEQYF TRBJ2-7 - TRBV4-2 -
TGTGCCAGCTGGACAGGGACTCTCAATCAGCCCCAGCATTTT CASWTGTLNQPQHF TRBJ1-5 TRBD1 TRBV19 -
TGCAGTGCTAGTGACGCGGGGGGGTCCGCCTCCGGTGAGCAGTTCTTC CSASDAGGSASGEQFF TRBJ2-1 TRBD2 TRBV20-1 -
TGCGCCAGCAGCCGAACTCTGGGGACAGGGGTTTCTAACTATGGCTACACCTTC CASSRTLGTGVSNYGYTF TRBJ1-2 TRBD1 TRBV4-1 -
TGTGCCAGCAGTGGACAGGCTCTGTACAATGAGCAGTTCTTC CASSGQALYNEQFF TRBJ2-1 TRBD1 TRBV27 -
TGTGCCAGCAGCTTCCCGGCGGGGGCTGGAAACACCATATATTTT CASSFPAGAGNTIYF TRBJ1-3 - TRBV5-6 -
TGTGCCAGCAGTTTAGGAGGGGCACGTCAGCCCCAGCATTTT CASSLGGARQPQHF TRBJ1-5 - TRBV27 -
TGTGCCAGCAGTTTCGGTGGAAACACCATATATTTT CASSFGGNTIYF TRBJ1-3 - TRBV12-3/TRBV12-4 few
TGTGCCAGCAGCTTAGGACAGCGAAACACTGAAGCTTTCTTT CASSLGQRNTEAFF TRBJ1-1 - TRBV9 -
TGTGCCAGCAGCTTCTTGGGCGGGAGCGCAGTTGGGGCCAACGTCCTGACTTTC CASSFLGGSAVGANVLTF TRBJ2-6 TRBD2 TRBV5-4 -
TGTGCCAGCAGCCCTGGGTTCGGAGTTTCAGAGACCCAGTACTTC CASSPGFGVSETQYF TRBJ2-5 - TRBV7-2 -
TGTGCCAGCTCACCAAGGACTACAGATACGCAGTATTTT CASSPRTTDTQYF TRBJ2-3 - TRBV18 -
TGTGCCAGCAGTTTACTCGCCCAGGGGGCAGGCGGCTACACCTTC CASSLLAQGAGGYTF TRBJ1-2 TRBD1 TRBV28 -
TGCGCCAGCAGCATCCTGACAGGGACCACTGAAGCTTTCTTT CASSILTGTTEAFF TRBJ1-1 TRBD1 TRBV5-1 few